This T cell receptor beta chain emerged from a study of T cell repertoires in cytomegalovirus infection. The CDR3 extends over 16 amino acids. V was clipped by 3 bases and J by 6 bases, with 17 bases between them. Germline lookup yields CDR1 SGHAT and CDR2 FQNNGV. MiXCR, run by TCRdb on the reads, gives a single entry per CDR3 protein. The data hold fewer than 350,000 distinct CDR3 sequences, with 9% to 9.5% observed a single time. The specimen was PBMCs. The chain uses TRBV11-2 and TRBJ2-2; D might be TRBD1 (6 bases). The receptor comes from a human donor in good health (CMV status not recorded). Some clones in this sample may be carry-over from other donors' samples. In DNA, the CDR3 is TGTGCCAGCAGCTTCCCACGGGACATCGGCGCCGGGGAGCTGTTTTTT. This translates into CASSFPRDIGAGELFF.